These 11 T cell receptor beta chains were sequenced from one sample in a study of identical twins. TCRdb called the 5' RACE reads again in MiXCR, with one record for every CDR3 protein. The table shows around 500,000 distinct CDR3 sequences, with approximately 15% occurring only once. These data were also reused for a study on yellow fever vaccine responses in identical twins.

Sequencing was done on a sample of CD4+ T cells sorted from blood. The receptors come from a woman aged 18-29 years in good health.

The V and J genes are TRBV28 and TRBJ2-1, with TRBD2 matching over 10 bases. The CDR3 is made up of 16 amino acids. Germline CDR1 and CDR2: MDHEN and SYDVKM. Trimming cost V 3 bases and J 7 bases; bases outside gene matches: 9. The CDR3 here is CASSFWSSGSTNEQFF. Written as DNA, the CDR3 is TGTGCCAGCAGTTTTTGGTCTAGCGGGAGCACGAATGAGCAGTTCTTC. Complete variable domain (other parts from reference TRBV28 and TRBJ2-1): DVKVTQSSRYLVKRTGEKVFLECVQDMDHENMFWYRQDPGLGLRLIYFSYDVKMKEKGDIPEGYSVSREKKERFSLILESASTNQTSMYLCASSFWSSGSTNEQFFGPGTRLTVL.

This chain connects TRBV11-2 to TRBJ2-3; no reliable D call. The germline V gene has CDR1 SGHAT and CDR2 FQNNGV. The CDR3 sequence is 17 residues long. Between the trimmed V and J ends, which lost 0 bases and 1 base, there was a span of 14 bases. The CDR3 nucleotides read TGTGCCAGCAGCTTAGATAGGGTAGGCACTCGCACAGATACGCAGTATTTT. It encodes CASSLDRVGTRTDTQYF.

The rearrangement joins TRBV30 to TRBJ2-7; TRBD2 matches at 11 bases. Trimming at V came to 3 bases and at J to 3 bases, leaving 13 bases not matched to a gene. Germline CDR1 reads GTSNPN; CDR2 reads SVGIG (reference sequence). This CDR3 spans 17 amino acids. CDR3 sequence (DNA): TGTGCCTGGAGGTCTAGCGGGGGGCCCTGGCAACACTACGAGCAGTACTTC. Translation: CAWRSSGGPWQHYEQYF.

This clonotype appeared many times. The chain carries TRBV20-1 and TRBJ2-5; unclear D gene. The CDR3 contains 13 residues. V was trimmed by 6 bases and J by 4 bases, leaving 15 bases between them. Germline V gene sequence: CDR1 DFQATT, CDR2 SNEGSKA (reference sequence). This chain's CDR3 is CSAERPPRETQYF. The CDR3 coding sequence is TGCAGTGCCGAGAGGCCCCCCCGAGAGACCCAGTACTTC.

This clonotype was counted at least ten times. The rearrangement links TRBV6-5 to TRBJ2-7; D unclear. CDR3 size: 16 residues. Germline V lookup: CDR1 MNHEY, CDR2 SVGAGI. The V end was cut by 0 bases, the J end by 0 bases, with 12 bases between. The CDR3 DNA sequence: TGTGCCAGCAGTTACTCGTTTCTAGATGCCTCCTACGAGCAGTACTTC. It codes for CASSYSFLDASYEQYF.

The gene calls are TRBV10-3 and TRBJ2-3; a possible D gene is TRBD2 (5 bases). The CDR3 contains 13 residues. Germline V gene lookup returns CDR1 ENHRY and CDR2 SYGVKD. The CDR3: CATTGRITDTQYF. The DNA for the CDR3 is TGTGCAACCACGGGGAGAATCACAGATACGCAGTATTTT.

There are a few counts of this clonotype. The chain combines TRBV7-9 with TRBJ2-6; unclear D gene. Trimming cost V 11 bases and J 1 base, with 12 bases left between them. The CDR3 spans 14 residues. Germline V lookup: CDR1 SEHNR, CDR2 FQNEAQ (reference sequence). In DNA, the CDR3 is TGTGCCCTAGAGAGGCTTTCTGGGGCCAACGTCCTGACTTTC. Translation gives CALERLSGANVLTF.

In this sample, this clonotype turned up many times. The CDR3 DNA reads as TGCGCCAGCAGCTTGAGCGGGGGGGTTTACTCCTACAATGAGCAGTTCTTC. As protein: CASSLSGGVYSYNEQFF. This chain joins TRBV5-1 and TRBJ2-1; TRBD2 aligns across 10 bases. Germline V lookup: CDR1 SGHRS, CDR2 YFSETQ. Losses at the gene ends were 1 base for V and 0 bases for J; bases not matched to a gene: 4. This CDR3 is built from 17 residues.

This clonotype was detected many times. The rearrangement links TRBV9 to TRBJ2-1, with no clear D. Trimming stripped 0 bases from V and 0 bases from J, with 10 bases between. CDR1 is SGDLS, CDR2 YYNGEE, per germline. CDR3 size: 16 residues. CDR3 residues: CASSVVGTSSYNEQFF. The CDR3 DNA follows: TGTGCCAGCAGCGTAGTGGGCACAAGCTCCTACAATGAGCAGTTCTTC. The full variable domain, rest sourced from reference TRBV9 and TRBJ2-1, is DSGVTQTPKHLITATGQRVTLRCSPRSGDLSVYWYQQSLDQGLQFLIQYYNGEERAKGNILERFSAQQFPDLHSELNLSSLELGDSALYFCASSVVGTSSYNEQFFGPGTRLTVL.

V and J are TRBV5-6 and TRBJ2-3; D gene uncertain. The CDR3 spans 13 residues. Germline assignment: CDR1 SGHDT and CDR2 YYEEEE. With 0 bases removed from V and 4 bases from J, the gap between germline ends came to 6 bases. The CDR3 coding sequence is TGTGCCAGCAGCTTGGGAGTCGCAGATACGCAGTATTTT. Its protein is CASSLGVADTQYF.

The chain recombines TRBV20-1 with TRBJ2-5, with 8 bases identical to TRBD1. Germline CDR1 DFQATT, CDR2 SNEGSKA (reference sequence). CDR3 length: 14 amino acids. V lost 0 bases and J lost 6; bases outside the gene matches: 6. The CDR3 bases are TGCAGTGCTAGAGATACAGGGGGAGGCAAGACCCAGTACTTC. Translation gives CSARDTGGGKTQYF.